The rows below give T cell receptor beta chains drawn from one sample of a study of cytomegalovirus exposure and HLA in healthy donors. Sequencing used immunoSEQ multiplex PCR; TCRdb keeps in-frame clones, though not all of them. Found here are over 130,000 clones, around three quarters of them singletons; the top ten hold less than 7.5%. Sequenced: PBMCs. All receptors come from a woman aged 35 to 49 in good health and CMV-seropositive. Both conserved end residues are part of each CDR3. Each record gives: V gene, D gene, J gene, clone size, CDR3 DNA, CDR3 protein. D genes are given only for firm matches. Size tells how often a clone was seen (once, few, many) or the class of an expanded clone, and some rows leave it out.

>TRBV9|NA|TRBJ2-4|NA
TGTGCCAGCAGCCCAACCCAGGGGACCCACAGCATTCAGTACTTC
CASSPTQGTHSIQYF
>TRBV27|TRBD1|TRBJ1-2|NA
TGTGCCAGCAGACCGGACAGGAGTAACTATGGCTACACCTTC
CASRPDRSNYGYTF
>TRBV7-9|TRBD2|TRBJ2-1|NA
TGTGCCAGCAGCTCGGCTGGCGGGGGGCGCGATGAGCAGTTCTTC
CASSSAGGGRDEQFF
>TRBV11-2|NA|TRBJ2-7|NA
TGTGCCAGCAGCCCTGACAGGATCGGCGAGCAGTACTTC
CASSPDRIGEQYF
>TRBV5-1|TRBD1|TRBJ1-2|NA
TGCGCCAGCAGCTGGGGGACAGGGATGGGCTATGGCTACACCTTC
CASSWGTGMGYGYTF
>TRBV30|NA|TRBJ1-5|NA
TGTGCCTGGAGTAATGGAGGTAGCGGAAATCAGCCCCAGCATTTT
CAWSNGGSGNQPQHF
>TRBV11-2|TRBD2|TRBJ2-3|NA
TGTGCCAGCAGCCCCCGGGGGGGGACGAGCACAGATACGCAGTATTTT
CASSPRGGTSTDTQYF
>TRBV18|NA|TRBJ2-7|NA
TGTGCCAGCTCACCTCCTAATCCCTACGAGCAGTACTTC
CASSPPNPYEQYF
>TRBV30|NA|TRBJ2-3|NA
TGTGCCTGGAGTGTGGCTAGCCTCTACACAGATACGCAGTATTTT
CAWSVASLYTDTQYF
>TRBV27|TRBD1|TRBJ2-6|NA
TGTGCCAGCAGTTTGGGACAGGGGAGGTCTGGGGCCAACGTCCTGACTTTC
CASSLGQGRSGANVLTF
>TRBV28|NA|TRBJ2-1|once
TGTGCCAGCAGACCCCCTAGCGATTCGCGCAGGTTCTTC
CASRPPSDSRRFF
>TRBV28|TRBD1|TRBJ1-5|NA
TGTGCCAGCAGTTCGGGACAGGGGGAATATCAGCCCCAGCATTTT
CASSSGQGEYQPQHF
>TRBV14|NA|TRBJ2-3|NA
TGTGCCAGCAGCCAAGTGAGGTGGTCAGATACGCAGTATTTT
CASSQVRWSDTQYF
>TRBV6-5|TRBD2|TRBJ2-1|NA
TGTGCCAGCAGTTACAGCGGGAGGGGAAATGAGCAGTTCTTC
CASSYSGRGNEQFF
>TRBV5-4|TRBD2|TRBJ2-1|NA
TGTGCCAGCAGCTCCGGAGGAGCGGGAGGGCCCTACAATGAGCAGTTCTTC
CASSSGGAGGPYNEQFF
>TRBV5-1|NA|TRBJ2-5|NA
TGCGCCAGCAGCTCAGACGGGATGGAGACCCAGTACTTC
CASSSDGMETQYF
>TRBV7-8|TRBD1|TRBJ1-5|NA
TGTGCCAGCAGCTTTAGCGGGACAGGGGTCGGGCAGCCCCAGCATTTT
CASSFSGTGVGQPQHF
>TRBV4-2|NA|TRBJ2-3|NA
TGTGCCAGCAGCCAAGATCGATTGCAGGTTGATACGCAGTATTTT
CASSQDRLQVDTQYF
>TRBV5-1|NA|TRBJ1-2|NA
TGCGCCAGCAGCTTGGGGGCCGCTGCTAACTATGGCTACACCTTC
CASSLGAAANYGYTF
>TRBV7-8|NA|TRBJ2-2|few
TGTGCCAGCAGCCACCACAGGGTTAACACCGGGGAGCTGTTTTTT
CASSHHRVNTGELFF
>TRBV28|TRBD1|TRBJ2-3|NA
TGTGCCAGCAAAACAGGGGAGAGGACAGATACGCAGTATTTT
CASKTGERTDTQYF
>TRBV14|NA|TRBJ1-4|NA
TGTGCCAGCAGCCAAGAGTTGGGGGCGCATAATGAAAAACTGTTTTTT
CASSQELGAHNEKLFF
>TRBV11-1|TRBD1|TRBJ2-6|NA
TGTGCCAGCACCTGGGACAGGGAGAGCTCTGGGGCCAACGTCCTGACTTTC
CASTWDRESSGANVLTF
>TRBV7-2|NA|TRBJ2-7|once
TGTGCCAGCAGCTTAGTGGCGGGAAGCTCGTACGAGCAGTACTTC
CASSLVAGSSYEQYF
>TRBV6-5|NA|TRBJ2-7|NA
TGTGCCAGCAGTTACTCGGTAGAGTACGAGCAGTACTTC
CASSYSVEYEQYF
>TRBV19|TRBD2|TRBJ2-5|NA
TGTGCCAGTGCGGGACTAGCGGGCCCAGAGACCCAGTACTTC
CASAGLAGPETQYF
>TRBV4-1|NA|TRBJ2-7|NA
TGCGCCAGCAGCCAAGAAGGAGGACTTGCCTACGAGCAGTACTTC
CASSQEGGLAYEQYF
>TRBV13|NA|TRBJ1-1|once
TGTGCCAGCAGCTTGAGGGACACTGAAGCTTTCTTT
CASSLRDTEAFF
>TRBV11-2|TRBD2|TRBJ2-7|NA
TGTGCCAGCAGCTTAGGGGGGAGGGTTGGGTCCTACGAGCAGTACTTC
CASSLGGRVGSYEQYF
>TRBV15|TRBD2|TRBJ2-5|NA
TGTGCCACCAGCAGAGTGAGTAGCGGGAGTGGAGAGACCCAGTACTTC
CATSRVSSGSGETQYF
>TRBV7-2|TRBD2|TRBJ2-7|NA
TGTGCCAGCATCCCAGCGGGGCGGGACTACGAGCAGTACTTC
CASIPAGRDYEQYF
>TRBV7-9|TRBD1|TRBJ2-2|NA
TGTGCCAGCAGCTTGACAGGGGATCACGGGGAGCTGTTTTTT
CASSLTGDHGELFF
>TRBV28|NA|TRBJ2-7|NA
TGTGCCAGCAGTTCAGACATGGGGAGCTCCTACGAGCAGTACTTC
CASSSDMGSSYEQYF
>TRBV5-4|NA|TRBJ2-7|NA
TGTGCCAGCAGCTTGGATACGGTAAGGGGTGTCGAGCAGTACTTC
CASSLDTVRGVEQYF
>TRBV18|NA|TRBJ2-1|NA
TGTGCCAGCTGGAGCTCCTACAATGAGCAGTTCTTC
CASWSSYNEQFF
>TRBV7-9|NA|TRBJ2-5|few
TGTGCCAGCAGAGGGGATGCAGAGACCCAGTACTTC
CASRGDAETQYF